The following is a T cell receptor (beta chain) sequence with its context. V shed 9 bases and J 6 bases; nucleotides not matched to a gene: 9. The germline gives CDR1 MNHNY, CDR2 SVGAGI (reference sequence). CDR3 size: 14 residues. Study processing details: Researchers report that nucleated cell counts were estimated from reference gene primer amplification. Profiled with immunoSEQ multiplex PCR; TCRdb holds only in-frame clones, not every one. D and trimming were read from the DNA, whereas the V and J calls and clone size are those reported in that table. The sample holds under 400,000 clones, around 87% seen once. The source of the sample is a study of blood T cell repertoires in COVID-19. Study summary: Acute and convalescent COVID-19 specimens originated in the United States, Italy and Spain. From T cells, B-cell-depleted T cells, or PBMCs came the material, which was cDNA or gDNA.

This TCR derives from a woman aged 25-40 years with COVID-19, enrolled during active disease. What was sequenced was peripheral blood. The chain uses TRBV6-6 and TRBJ2-7; 12 nucleotides match TRBD2. CDR3 in amino acids: CASGAGLAGSEQYF. In DNA form, the CDR3 reads TGTGCCAGTGGCGCGGGACTAGCGGGCAGCGAGCAGTACTTC.